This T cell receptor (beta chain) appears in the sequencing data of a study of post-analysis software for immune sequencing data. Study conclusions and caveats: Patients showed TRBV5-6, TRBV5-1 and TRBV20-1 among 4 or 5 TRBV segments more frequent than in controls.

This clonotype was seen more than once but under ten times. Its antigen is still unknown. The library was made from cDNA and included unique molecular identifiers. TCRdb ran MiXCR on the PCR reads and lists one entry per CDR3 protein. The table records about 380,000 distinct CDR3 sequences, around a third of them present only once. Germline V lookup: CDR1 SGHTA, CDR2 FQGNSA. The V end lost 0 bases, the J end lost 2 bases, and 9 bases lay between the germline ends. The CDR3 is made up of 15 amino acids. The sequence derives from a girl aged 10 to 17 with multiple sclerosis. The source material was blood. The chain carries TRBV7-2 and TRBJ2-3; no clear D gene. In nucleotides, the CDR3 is TGTGCCAGCAGCTTAGCCGGACGGACCACAGATACGCAGTATTTT. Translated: CASSLAGRTTDTQYF.